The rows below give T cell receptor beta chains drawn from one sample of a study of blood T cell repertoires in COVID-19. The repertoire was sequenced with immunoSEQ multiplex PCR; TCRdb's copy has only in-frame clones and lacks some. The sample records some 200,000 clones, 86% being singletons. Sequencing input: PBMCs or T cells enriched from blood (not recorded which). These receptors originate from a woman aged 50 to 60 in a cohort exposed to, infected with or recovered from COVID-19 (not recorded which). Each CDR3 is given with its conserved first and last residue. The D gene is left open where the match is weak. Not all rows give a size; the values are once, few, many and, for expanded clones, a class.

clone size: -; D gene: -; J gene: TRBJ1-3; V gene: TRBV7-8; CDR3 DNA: TGTGCCAGCAGCTTAGTGGAAAGGAGCTCTGGAAACACCATATATTTT; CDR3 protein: CASSLVERSSGNTIYF
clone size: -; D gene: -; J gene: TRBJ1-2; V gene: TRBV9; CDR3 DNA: TGTGCCAGCAGCGCACGGCCAGCGGGACAAAACTATGGCTACACCTTC; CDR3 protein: CASSARPAGQNYGYTF
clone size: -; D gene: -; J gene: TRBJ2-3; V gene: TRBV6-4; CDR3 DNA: TGTGCCAGCAGTGGCGCTCTCTCAGATACGCAGTATTTT; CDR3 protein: CASSGALSDTQYF
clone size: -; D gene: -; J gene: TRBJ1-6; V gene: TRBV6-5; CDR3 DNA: TGTGCCAGCAGTTACGATTGGGAGAAGGATTCACCCCTCCACTTT; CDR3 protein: CASSYDWEKDSPLHF
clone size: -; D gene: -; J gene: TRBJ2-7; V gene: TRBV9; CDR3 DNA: TGTGCCAGCAGCGTAGGTGAGGGCCCTTACGAGCAGTACTTC; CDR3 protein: CASSVGEGPYEQYF
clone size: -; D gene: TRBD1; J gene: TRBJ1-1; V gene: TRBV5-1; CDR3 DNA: TGCGCCAGCAGCCCACGACAGGGCGAGGTGAACACTGAAGCTTTCTTT; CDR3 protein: CASSPRQGEVNTEAFF
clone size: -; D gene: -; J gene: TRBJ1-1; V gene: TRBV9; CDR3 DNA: TGTGCCAGCAGCGTAGCCGACGGGTCTGAAGCTTTCTTT; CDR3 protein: CASSVADGSEAFF
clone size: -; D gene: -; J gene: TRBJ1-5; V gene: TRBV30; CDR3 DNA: TGTGCCTGGAGTGGCGGGAATCAGCCCCAGCATTTT; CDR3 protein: CAWSGGNQPQHF
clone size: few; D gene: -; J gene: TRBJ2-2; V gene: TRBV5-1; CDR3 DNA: TGCGCCAGCAGCCAGGGGACCCAGGCGAACACCGGGGAGCTGTTTTTT; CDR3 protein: CASSQGTQANTGELFF
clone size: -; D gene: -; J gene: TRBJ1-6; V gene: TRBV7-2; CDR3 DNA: TGTGCCAGCAGCTCGCGTTCGACATCTTCACCCCTCCACTTT; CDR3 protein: CASSSRSTSSPLHF
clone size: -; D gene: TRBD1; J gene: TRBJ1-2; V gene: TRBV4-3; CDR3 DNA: TGCGCCAGCAGCCAAGATGGGACAGGGAGAGGCTATGGCTACACCTTC; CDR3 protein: CASSQDGTGRGYGYTF
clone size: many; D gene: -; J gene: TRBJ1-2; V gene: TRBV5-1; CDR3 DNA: TGCGCCAGCAGCCTCGGATCCGACTCAGACTACACCTTC; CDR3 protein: CASSLGSDSDYTF
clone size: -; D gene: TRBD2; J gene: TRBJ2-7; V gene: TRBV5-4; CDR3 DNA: TGTGCCAGCAGCTTGGTGGTAGCGGGGGGCCCAGGGGAGCAGTACTTC; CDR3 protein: CASSLVVAGGPGEQYF